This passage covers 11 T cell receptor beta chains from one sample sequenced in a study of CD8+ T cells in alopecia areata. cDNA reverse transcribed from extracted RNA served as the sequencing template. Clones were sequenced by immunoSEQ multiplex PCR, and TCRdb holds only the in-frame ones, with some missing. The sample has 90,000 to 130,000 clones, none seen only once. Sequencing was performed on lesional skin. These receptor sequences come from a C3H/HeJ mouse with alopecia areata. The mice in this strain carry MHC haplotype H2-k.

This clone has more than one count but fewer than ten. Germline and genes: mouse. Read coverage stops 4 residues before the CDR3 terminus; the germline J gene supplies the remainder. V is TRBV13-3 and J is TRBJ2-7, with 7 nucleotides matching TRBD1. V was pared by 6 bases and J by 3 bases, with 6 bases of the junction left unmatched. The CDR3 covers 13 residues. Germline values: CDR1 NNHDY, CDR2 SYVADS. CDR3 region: CASTRQGDYEQYF. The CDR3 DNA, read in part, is TGTGCCAGCACGAGGCAGGGGGACTAT.

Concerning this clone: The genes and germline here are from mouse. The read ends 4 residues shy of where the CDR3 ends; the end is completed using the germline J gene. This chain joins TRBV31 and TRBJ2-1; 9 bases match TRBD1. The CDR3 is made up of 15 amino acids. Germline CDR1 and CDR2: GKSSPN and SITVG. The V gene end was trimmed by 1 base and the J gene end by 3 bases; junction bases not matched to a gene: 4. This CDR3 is CAWSRGDRVYAEQFF. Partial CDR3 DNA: TGTGCCTGGAGTCGAGGGGACAGGGTCTATGCT.

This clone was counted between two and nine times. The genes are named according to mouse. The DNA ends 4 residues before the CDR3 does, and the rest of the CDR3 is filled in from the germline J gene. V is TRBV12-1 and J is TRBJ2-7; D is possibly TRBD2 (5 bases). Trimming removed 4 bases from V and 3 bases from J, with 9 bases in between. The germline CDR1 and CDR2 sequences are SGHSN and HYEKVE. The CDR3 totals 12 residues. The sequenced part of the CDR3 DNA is TGTGCCAGCTCATCTGGGTTCTAT. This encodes CASSSGFY. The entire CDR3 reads CASSSGFYEQYF. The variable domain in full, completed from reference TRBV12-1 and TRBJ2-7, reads DSGVVQSPRHIIKEKGGRSVLTCIPISGHSNVVWYQQTLGKELKFLIQHYEKVERDKGFLPSRFSVQQFDDYHSEMNMSALELEDSAMYFCASSSGFYEQYFGPGTRLTVL.

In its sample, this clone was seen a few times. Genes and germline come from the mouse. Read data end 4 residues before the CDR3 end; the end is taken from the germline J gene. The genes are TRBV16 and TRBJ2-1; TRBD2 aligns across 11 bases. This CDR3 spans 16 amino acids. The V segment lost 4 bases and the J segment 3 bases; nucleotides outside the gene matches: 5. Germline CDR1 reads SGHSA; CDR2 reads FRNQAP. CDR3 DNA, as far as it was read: TGTGCAAGCAGCTCCGGGACTGGGGGCCTCTATGCT. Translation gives CASSSGTGGLYA. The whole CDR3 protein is CASSSGTGGLYAEQFF. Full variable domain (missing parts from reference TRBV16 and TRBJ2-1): NAGVIQTPRHKVTGKGQEATLWCEPISGHSAVFWYRQTIVQGLEFLTYFRNQAPIDDSGMPKERFSAQMPNQSHSTLKIQSTQPQDSAVYLCASSSGTGGLYAEQFFGPGTRLTVL.

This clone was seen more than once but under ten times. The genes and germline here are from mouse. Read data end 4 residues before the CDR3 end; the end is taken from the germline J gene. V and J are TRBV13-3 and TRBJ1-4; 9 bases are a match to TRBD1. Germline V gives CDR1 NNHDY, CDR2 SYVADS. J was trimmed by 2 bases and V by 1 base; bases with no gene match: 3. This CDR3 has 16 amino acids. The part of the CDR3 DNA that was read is TGTGCCAGCAGTGATCTACAGGGGGCCTCCAACGAA. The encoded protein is CASSDLQGASNE. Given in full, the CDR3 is CASSDLQGASNERLFF. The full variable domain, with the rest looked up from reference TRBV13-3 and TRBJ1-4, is EAAVTQSPRSKVAVTGGKVTLSCHQTNNHDYMYWYRQDTGHGLRLIHYSYVADSTEKGDIPDGYKASRPSQENFSLILELASLSQTAVYFCASSDLQGASNERLFFGHGTKLSVL.

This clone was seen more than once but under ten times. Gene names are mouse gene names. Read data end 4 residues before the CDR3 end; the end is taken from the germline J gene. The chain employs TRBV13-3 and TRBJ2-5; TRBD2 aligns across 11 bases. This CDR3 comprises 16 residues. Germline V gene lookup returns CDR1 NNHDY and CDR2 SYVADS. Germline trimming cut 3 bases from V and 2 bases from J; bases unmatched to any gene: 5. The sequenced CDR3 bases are TGTGCCAGCAGTGCGGGGACTGGGGGACTCCAAGAC. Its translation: CASSAGTGGLQD. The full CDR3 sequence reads CASSAGTGGLQDTQYF.

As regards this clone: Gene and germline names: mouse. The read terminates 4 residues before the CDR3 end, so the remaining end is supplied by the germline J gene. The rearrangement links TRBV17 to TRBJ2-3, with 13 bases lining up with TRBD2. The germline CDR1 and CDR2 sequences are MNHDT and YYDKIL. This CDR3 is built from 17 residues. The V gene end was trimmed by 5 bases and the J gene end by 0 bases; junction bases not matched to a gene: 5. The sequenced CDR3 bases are TGTGCTAGCAGTGGACTGGGGGGGCGCAAAAGTGCAGAA. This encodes CASSGLGGRKSAE. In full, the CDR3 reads CASSGLGGRKSAETLYF.

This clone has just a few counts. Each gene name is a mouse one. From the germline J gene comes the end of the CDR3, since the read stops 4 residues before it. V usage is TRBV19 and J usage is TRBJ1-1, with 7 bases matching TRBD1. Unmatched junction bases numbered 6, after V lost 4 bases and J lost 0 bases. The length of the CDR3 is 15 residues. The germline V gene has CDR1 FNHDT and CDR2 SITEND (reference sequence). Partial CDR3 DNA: TGTGCCAGCAGTCCCCGACAGGGTGCAAACACA. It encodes CASSPRQGANT. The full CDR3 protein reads CASSPRQGANTEVFF.

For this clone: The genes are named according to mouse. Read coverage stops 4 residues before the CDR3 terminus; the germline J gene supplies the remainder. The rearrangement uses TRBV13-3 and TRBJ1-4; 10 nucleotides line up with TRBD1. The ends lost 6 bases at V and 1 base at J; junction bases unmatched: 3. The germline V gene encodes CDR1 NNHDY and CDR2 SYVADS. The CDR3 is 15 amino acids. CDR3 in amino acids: CASNRDRGSNERLFF. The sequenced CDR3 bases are TGTGCCAGCAACCGGGACAGGGGTTCCAACGAA.

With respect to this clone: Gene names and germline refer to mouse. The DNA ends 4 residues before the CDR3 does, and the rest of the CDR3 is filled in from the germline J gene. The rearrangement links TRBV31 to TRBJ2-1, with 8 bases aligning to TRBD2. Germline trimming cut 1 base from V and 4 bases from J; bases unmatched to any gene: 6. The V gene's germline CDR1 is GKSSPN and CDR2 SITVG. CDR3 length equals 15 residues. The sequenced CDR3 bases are TGTGCCTGGAGTCCTCACTGGGGGATGTATGCT. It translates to CAWSPHWGMYA. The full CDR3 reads CAWSPHWGMYAEQFF.

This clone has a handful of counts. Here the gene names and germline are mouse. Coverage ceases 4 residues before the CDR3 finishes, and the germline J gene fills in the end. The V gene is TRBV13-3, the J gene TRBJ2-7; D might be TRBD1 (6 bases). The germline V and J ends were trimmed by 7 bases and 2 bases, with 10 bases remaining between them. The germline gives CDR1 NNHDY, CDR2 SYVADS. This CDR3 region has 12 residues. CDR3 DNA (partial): TGTGCCAGCGGGACACTGACCTAT. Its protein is CASGTLTY. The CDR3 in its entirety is CASGTLTYEQYF.